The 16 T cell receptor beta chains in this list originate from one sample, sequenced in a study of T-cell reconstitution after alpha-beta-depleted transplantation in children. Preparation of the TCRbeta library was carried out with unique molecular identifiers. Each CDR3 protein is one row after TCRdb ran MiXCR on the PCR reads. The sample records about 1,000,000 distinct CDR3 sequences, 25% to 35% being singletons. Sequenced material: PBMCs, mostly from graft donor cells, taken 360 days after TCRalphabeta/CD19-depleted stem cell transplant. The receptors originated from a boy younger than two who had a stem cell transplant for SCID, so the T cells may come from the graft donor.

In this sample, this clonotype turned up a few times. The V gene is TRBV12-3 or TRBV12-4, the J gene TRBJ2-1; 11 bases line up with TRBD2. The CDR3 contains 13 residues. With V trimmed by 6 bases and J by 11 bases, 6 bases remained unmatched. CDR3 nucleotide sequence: TGTGCCAGCAGACCTAGCGGGGGGCCCCAGCAGTTCTTC. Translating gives CASRPSGGPQQFF.

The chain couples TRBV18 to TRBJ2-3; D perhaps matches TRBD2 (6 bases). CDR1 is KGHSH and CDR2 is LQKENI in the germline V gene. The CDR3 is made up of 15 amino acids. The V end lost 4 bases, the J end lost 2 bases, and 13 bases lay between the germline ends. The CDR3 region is CASSQDGGITDTQYF. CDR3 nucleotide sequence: TGTGCCAGCTCACAGGACGGGGGAATCACAGATACGCAGTATTTT.

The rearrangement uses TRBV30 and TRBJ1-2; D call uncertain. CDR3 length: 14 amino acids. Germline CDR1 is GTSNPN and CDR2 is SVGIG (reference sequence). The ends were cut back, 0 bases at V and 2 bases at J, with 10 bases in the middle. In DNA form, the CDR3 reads TGTGCCTGGAGTGTACGGCGGAAAAACTATGGCTACACCTTC. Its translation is CAWSVRRKNYGYTF.

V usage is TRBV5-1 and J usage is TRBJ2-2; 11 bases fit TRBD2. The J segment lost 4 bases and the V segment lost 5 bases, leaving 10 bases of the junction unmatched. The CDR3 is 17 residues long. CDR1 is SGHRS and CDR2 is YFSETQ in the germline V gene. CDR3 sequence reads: CASRDGTSGTLTGELFF. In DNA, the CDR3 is TGCGCCAGCAGGGATGGGACTAGCGGAACACTCACCGGGGAGCTGTTTTTT.

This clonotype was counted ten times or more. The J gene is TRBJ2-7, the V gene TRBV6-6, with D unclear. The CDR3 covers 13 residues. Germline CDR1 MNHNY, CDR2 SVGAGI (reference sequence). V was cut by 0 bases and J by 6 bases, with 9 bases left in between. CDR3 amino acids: CASSYSIQSEQYF. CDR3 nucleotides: TGTGCCAGCAGTTACTCGATTCAGAGCGAGCAGTACTTC.

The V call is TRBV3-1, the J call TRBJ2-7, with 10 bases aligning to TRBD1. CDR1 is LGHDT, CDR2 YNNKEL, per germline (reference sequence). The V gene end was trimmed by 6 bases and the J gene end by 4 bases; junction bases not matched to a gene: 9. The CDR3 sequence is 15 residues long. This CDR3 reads CASSQRTGGLYEQYF. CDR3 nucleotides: TGTGCCAGCAGTCAAAGGACAGGGGGATTGTACGAGCAGTACTTC.

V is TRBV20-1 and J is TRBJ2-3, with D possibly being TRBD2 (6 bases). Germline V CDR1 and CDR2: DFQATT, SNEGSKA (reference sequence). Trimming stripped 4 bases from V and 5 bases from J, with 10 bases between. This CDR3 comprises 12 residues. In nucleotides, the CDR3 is TGCAGTGCTAAGGCGGGGTTAGATACGCAGTATTTT. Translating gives CSAKAGLDTQYF.

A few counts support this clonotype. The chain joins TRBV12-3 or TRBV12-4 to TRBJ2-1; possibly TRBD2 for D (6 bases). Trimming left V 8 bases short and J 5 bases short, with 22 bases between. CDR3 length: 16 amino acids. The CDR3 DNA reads TGTGCCAGCCTTCGTTGGGGCGGGGCGGGGAACAATGAGCAGTTCTTC. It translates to CASLRWGGAGNNEQFF.

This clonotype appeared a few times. This chain's CDR3 is CASSAQAGGSNTIYF. The CDR3, as DNA: TGTGCCAGCAGCGCCCAGGCAGGGGGCTCAAACACCATATATTTT. The rearrangement joins TRBV9 to TRBJ1-3; 8 bases are a match to TRBD1. The germline V gene has CDR1 SGDLS and CDR2 YYNGEE. The CDR3 is 15 amino acids. V dropped 3 bases and J dropped 6; count of bases not matched to a gene: 8.

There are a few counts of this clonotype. The CDR3 spells CASSLKYIAGEQYF. The DNA of the CDR3 is TGTGCCAGCAGCTTAAAGTACATAGCTGGGGAGCAGTACTTC. The chain has TRBV7-2 and TRBJ2-7; D unresolved. The V and J ends lost 2 bases and 7 bases respectively, with 15 bases between them. Germline assignment: CDR1 SGHTA and CDR2 FQGNSA. The CDR3 is 14 residues long.

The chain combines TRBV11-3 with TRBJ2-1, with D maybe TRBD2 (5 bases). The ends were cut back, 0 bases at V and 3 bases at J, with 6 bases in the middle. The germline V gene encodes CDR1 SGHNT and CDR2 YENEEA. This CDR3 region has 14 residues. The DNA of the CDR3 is TGTGCCAGCAGCTTAGAAGGGAGCTACAATGAGCAGTTCTTC. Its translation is CASSLEGSYNEQFF. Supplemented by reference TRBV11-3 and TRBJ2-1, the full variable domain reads EAGVVQSPRYKIIEKKQPVAFWCNPISGHNTLYWYLQNLGQGPELLIRYENEEAVDDSQLPKDRFSAERLKGVDSTLKIQPAELGDSAVYLCASSLEGSYNEQFFGPGTRLTVL.

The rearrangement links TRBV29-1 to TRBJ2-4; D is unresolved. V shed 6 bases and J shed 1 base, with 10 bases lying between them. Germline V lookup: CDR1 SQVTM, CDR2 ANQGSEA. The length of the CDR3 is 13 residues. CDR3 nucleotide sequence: TGCAGCGTACAGACGGTTGCCAAAAACATTCAGTACTTC. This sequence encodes CSVQTVAKNIQYF.

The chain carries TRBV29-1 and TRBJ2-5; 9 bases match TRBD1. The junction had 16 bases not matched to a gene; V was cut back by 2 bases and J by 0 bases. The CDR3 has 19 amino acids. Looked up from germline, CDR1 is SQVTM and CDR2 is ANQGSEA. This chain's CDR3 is CSVELTGGPSGDNQETQYF. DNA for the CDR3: TGCAGCGTTGAACTGACAGGGGGTCCTAGCGGAGATAACCAAGAGACCCAGTACTTC.

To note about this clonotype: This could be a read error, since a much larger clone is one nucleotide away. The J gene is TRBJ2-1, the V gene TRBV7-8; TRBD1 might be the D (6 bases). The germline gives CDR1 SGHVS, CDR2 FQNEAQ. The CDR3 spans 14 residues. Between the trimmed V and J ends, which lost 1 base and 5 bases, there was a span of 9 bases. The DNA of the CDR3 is TGTGCCAGCAGCTTAGGACAGGTCGACAATGAGCAGTTCTTC. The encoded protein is CASSLGQVDNEQFF. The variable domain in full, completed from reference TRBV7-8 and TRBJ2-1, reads GAGVSQSPRYKVAKRGQDVALRCDPISGHVSLFWYQQALGQGPEFLTYFQNEAQLDKSGLPSDRFFAERPEGSVSTLKIQRTQQEDSAVYLCASSLGQVDNEQFFGPGTRLTVL.

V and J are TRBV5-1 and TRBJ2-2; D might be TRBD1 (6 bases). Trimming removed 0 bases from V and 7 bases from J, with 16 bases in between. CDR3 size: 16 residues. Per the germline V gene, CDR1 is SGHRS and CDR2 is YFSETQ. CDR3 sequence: CASSLASGTLIGELFF. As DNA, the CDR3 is TGCGCCAGCAGCTTGGCCTCCGGGACATTGATCGGGGAGCTGTTTTTT.

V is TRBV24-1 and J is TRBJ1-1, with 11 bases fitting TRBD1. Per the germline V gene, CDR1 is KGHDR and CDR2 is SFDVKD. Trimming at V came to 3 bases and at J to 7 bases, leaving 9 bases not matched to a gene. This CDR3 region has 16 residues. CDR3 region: CATSDPSGQGGDEAFF. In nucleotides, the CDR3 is TGTGCCACCAGTGATCCGTCGGGACAGGGGGGTGATGAAGCTTTCTTT.